One and the same sample provided the 13 T cell receptor beta chains below, sequenced in a study of blood T cell repertoires in COVID-19. Sequencing was performed with immunoSEQ multiplex PCR; in TCRdb, only in-frame clones are kept and a portion is missing. Of more than 80,000 clones in the sample, more than 75% are singletons; the top ten hold 7.5% to 9.5%. The source material was peripheral blood. The receptors derive from a man over 45 with active COVID-19.

This chain joins TRBV4-3 and TRBJ1-2; the D gene is possibly TRBD1 (5 bases). Trimming shortened V by 8 bases and J by 0 bases, and 16 bases separated the two germline ends. This CDR3 has 15 residues. Germline loops: CDR1 LGHNA, CDR2 YSLEER. This CDR3 reads CASAMGEGTNYGYTF. CDR3 coding DNA: TGCGCCAGCGCCATGGGGGAGGGTACTAACTATGGCTACACCTTC.

This chain connects TRBV6-5 to TRBJ1-6; D is possibly TRBD1 (6 bases). Germline V lookup: CDR1 MNHEY, CDR2 SVGAGI. Trimming took 5 bases from V and 12 from J, leaving 14 bases between them. The CDR3 has 13 amino acids. CDR3: CASSTNRVRPLHF. The CDR3 bases are TGTGCCAGCAGTACAAACAGGGTACGACCCCTCCACTTT.

This rearrangement joins TRBV6-5 to TRBJ2-3, with a weak D call TRBD1 (5 bases). Germline V gene lookup returns CDR1 MNHEY and CDR2 SVGAGI. The CDR3 loop spans 16 amino acids. V was trimmed by 2 bases and J by 4 bases, leaving 16 bases between them. CDR3 amino acids: CASSYNHGQGADTQYF. The CDR3 DNA follows: TGTGCCAGCAGTTACAATCATGGGCAGGGCGCAGATACGCAGTATTTT.

The genes are TRBV5-1 and TRBJ2-1; 9 bases are a match to TRBD1. Germline loops: CDR1 SGHRS, CDR2 YFSETQ. J lost 1 base, V lost 4 bases, and 3 bases had no gene match. The CDR3 length is 15 residues. In nucleotides, the CDR3 is TGCGCCAGCAGCCCGGACAGGGGATCCTACAATGAGCAGTTCTTC. This codes for CASSPDRGSYNEQFF. Looking up the rest from reference TRBV5-1 and TRBJ2-1 gives the full variable domain: KAGVTQTPRYLIKTRGQQVTLSCSPISGHRSVSWYQQTPGQGLQFLFEYFSETQRNKGNFPGRFSGRQFSNSRSEMNVSTLELGDSALYLCASSPDRGSYNEQFFGPGTRLTVL.

This chain joins TRBV5-1 and TRBJ2-6, with 7 nucleotides matching TRBD1. The CDR3 loop spans 16 amino acids. Trimming removed 2 bases from V and 2 bases from J; junction bases left unmatched: 4. CDR1 is SGHRS, CDR2 YFSETQ, per germline. CDR3 protein: CASSLRQGAGANVLTF. As DNA, the CDR3 is TGCGCCAGCAGCTTACGCCAGGGGGCTGGGGCCAACGTCCTGACTTTC.

The CDR3 coding sequence is TGTGCCAGTAGTATCAGGACGGGGAATGAGCAGTTCTTC. It specifies CASSIRTGNEQFF. The chain carries TRBV19 and TRBJ2-1; D may be TRBD2 (5 bases). Per germline, CDR1 LNHDA and CDR2 SQIVND (reference sequence). This CDR3 contains 13 residues. The V end lost 3 bases, the J end lost 7 bases, and 10 bases lay between the germline ends.

The chain joins TRBV18 to TRBJ1-1; 8 nucleotides align to TRBD1. This CDR3 is built from 13 residues. V lost 1 base to trimming and J lost 8 bases; unmatched junction nucleotides: 3. Germline CDR1 and CDR2: KGHSH and LQKENI. This CDR3 reads CASSPLDRAEAFF. CDR3 nucleotides: TGTGCCAGCTCACCACTGGACAGGGCGGAAGCTTTCTTT.

The V call is TRBV5-6, the J call TRBJ2-3; no definite D call. The CDR3 is 12 amino acids. Trimming removed 4 bases from V and 4 bases from J, with 7 bases in between. Germline V gene sequence: CDR1 SGHDT, CDR2 YYEEEE. As DNA, the CDR3 is TGTGCCAGCAGCCGAAGCCCAGATACGCAGTATTTT. As protein: CASSRSPDTQYF. Using reference TRBV5-6 and TRBJ2-3 for the parts outside the CDR3, the full variable domain is DAGVTQSPTHLIKTRGQQVTLRCSPKSGHDTVSWYQQALGQGPQFIFQYYEEEERQRGNFPDRFSGHQFPNYSSELNVNALLLGDSALYLCASSRSPDTQYFGPGTRLTVL.

V and J are TRBV19 and TRBJ1-3; unclear D gene. The V end was cut by 4 bases, the J end by 3 bases, with 13 bases between. The germline gives CDR1 LNHDA, CDR2 SQIVND (reference sequence). CDR3 length: 15 amino acids. The CDR3 reads CASSTRDGGGNTIYF. CDR3 nucleotides: TGTGCCAGTAGTACCCGTGACGGAGGTGGAAACACCATATATTTT.

This chain uses TRBV5-4 with TRBJ2-3, with a tentative D call TRBD2 (5 bases). The V and J ends lost 1 base and 7 bases respectively, with 16 bases between them. Per germline, CDR1 SGHNT and CDR2 YYREEE (reference sequence). The CDR3 spans 15 residues. CDR3 coding DNA: TGTGCCAGCAGCTTGAACTCCCGAGGAGGAAATACGCAGTATTTT. It codes for CASSLNSRGGNTQYF. Full variable domain (missing parts from reference TRBV5-4 and TRBJ2-3): ETGVTQSPTHLIKTRGQQVTLRCSSQSGHNTVSWYQQALGQGPQFIFQYYREEENGRGNFPPRFSGLQFPNYSSELNVNALELDDSALYLCASSLNSRGGNTQYFGPGTRLTVL.

The chain has TRBV5-1 and TRBJ2-7; 7 bases match TRBD2. Germline V gives CDR1 SGHRS, CDR2 YFSETQ. The V gene end was trimmed by 0 bases and the J gene end by 2 bases; junction bases not matched to a gene: 2. The CDR3 sequence is 14 residues long. CDR3 region: CASSLDAGAYEQYF. DNA for the CDR3: TGCGCCAGCAGCTTGGATGCGGGAGCCTACGAGCAGTACTTC. Looking up the rest from reference TRBV5-1 and TRBJ2-7 gives the full variable domain: KAGVTQTPRYLIKTRGQQVTLSCSPISGHRSVSWYQQTPGQGLQFLFEYFSETQRNKGNFPGRFSGRQFSNSRSEMNVSTLELGDSALYLCASSLDAGAYEQYFGPGTRLTVT.

This chain connects TRBV27 to TRBJ1-1; 7 bases match TRBD1. CDR3 length: 13 residues. In germline, CDR1 is MNHEY, CDR2 SMNVEV (reference sequence). Trimming took 6 bases from V and 6 from J; bases not matched to a gene: 7. CDR3 nucleotides: TGTGCCAGCAGCATCACAGGGGTGCCTGAAGCTTTCTTT. It is translated as CASSITGVPEAFF.

The rearrangement links TRBV7-3 to TRBJ2-1, with D maybe TRBD2 (6 bases). This CDR3 contains 15 residues. CDR1 is SGHTA and CDR2 is FQGTGA in the germline V gene. The V end lost 0 bases, the J end lost 5 bases, and 11 bases lay between the germline ends. The CDR3 is CASSLTFPGDNEQFF. Written as DNA, the CDR3 is TGTGCCAGCAGCTTAACATTCCCGGGGGACAATGAGCAGTTCTTC.